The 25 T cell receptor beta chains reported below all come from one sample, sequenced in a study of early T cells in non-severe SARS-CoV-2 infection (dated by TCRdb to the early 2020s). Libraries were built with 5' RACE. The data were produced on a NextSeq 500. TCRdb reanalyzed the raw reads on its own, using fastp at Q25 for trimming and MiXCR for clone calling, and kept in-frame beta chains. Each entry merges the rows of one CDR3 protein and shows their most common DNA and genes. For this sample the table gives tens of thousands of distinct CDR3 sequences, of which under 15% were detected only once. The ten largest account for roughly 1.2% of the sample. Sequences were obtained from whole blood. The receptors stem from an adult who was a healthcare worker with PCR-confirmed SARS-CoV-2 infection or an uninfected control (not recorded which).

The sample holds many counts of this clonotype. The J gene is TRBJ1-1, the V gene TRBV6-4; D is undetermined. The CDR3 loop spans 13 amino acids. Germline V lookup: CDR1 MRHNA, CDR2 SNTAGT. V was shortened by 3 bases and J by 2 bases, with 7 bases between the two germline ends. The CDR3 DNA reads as TGTGCCAGCAGTGAATCGACAAACACTGAAGCTTTCTTT. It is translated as CASSESTNTEAFF.

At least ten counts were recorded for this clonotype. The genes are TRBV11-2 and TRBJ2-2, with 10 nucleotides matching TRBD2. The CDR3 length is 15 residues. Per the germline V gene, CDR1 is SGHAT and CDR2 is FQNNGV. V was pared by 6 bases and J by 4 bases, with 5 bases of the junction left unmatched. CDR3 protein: CASRIAGGATGELFF. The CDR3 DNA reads TGTGCCAGCAGGATAGCGGGAGGTGCCACCGGGGAGCTGTTTTTT.

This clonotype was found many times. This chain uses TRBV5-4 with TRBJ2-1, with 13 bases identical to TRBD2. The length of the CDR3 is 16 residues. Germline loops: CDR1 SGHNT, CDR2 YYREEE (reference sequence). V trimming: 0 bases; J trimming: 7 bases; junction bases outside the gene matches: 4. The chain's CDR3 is CASSLAGLAGTNEQFF. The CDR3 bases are TGTGCCAGCAGCTTGGCGGGACTAGCGGGGACAAATGAGCAGTTCTTC. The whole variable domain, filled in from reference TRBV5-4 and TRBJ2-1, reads ETGVTQSPTHLIKTRGQQVTLRCSSQSGHNTVSWYQQALGQGPQFIFQYYREEENGRGNFPPRFSGLQFPNYSSELNVNALELDDSALYLCASSLAGLAGTNEQFFGPGTRLTVL.

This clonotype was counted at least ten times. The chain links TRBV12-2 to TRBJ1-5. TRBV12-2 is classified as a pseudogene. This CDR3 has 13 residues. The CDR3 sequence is CASRYRRNQPQHF. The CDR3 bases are TGTGCAAGTCGCTACAGACGGAATCAGCCCCAGCATTTT.

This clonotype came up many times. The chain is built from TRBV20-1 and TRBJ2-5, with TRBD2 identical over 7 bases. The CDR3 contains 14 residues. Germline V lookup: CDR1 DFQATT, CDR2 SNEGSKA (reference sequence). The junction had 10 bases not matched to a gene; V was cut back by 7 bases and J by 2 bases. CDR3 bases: TGCAGTGTACCTCGGGGGGTAAATCAAGAGACCCAGTACTTC. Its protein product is CSVPRGVNQETQYF.

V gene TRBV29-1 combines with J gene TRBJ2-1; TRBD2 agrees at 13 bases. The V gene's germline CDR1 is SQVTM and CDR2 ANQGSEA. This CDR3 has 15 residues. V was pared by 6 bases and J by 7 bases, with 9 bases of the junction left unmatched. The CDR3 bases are TGCAGCGTGTGGGGGACTAGCGGGGAATCTAATGAGCAGTTCTTC. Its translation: CSVWGTSGESNEQFF.

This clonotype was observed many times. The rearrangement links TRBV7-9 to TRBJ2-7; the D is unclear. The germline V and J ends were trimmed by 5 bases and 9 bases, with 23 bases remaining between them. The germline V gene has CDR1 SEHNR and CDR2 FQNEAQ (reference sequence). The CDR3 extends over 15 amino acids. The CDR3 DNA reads TGTGCCAGCAGCCCCCCCGCAGACCCTCTACGAGGGCAGTACTTC. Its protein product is CASSPPADPLRGQYF.

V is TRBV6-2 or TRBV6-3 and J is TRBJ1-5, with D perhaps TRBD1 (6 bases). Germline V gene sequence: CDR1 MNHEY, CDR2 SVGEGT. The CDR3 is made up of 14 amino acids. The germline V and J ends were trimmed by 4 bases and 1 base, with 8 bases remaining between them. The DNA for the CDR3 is TGTGCCAGCAGTTGGACAGTAAGCAATCAGCCCCAGCATTTT. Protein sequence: CASSWTVSNQPQHF.

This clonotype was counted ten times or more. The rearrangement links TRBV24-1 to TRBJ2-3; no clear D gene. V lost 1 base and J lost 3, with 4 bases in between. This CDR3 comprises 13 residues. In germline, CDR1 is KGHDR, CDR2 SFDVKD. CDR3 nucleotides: TGTGCCACCAGTGATTTTGGGACAGATACGCAGTATTTT. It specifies CATSDFGTDTQYF.

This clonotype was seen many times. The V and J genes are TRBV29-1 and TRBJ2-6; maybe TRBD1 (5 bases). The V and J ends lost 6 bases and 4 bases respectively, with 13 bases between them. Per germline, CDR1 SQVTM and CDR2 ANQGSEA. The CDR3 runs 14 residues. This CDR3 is CSVQTGSGANVLTF. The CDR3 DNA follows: TGCAGCGTGCAAACAGGTTCAGGGGCCAACGTCCTGACTTTC.

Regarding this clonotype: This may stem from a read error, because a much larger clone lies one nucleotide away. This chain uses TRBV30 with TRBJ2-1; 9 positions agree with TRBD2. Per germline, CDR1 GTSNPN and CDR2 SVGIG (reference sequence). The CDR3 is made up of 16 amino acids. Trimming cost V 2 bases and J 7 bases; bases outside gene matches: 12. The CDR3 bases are TGTGCCTGGAGTACGGCCCGCCTAGCGGGAAGGAATGAGCAGTTCTTC. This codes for CAWSTARLAGRNEQFF. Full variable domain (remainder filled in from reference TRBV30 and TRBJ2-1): SQTIHQWPATLVQPVGSPLSLECTVEGTSNPNLYWYRQAAGRGLQLLFYSVGIGQISSEVPQNLSASRPQDRQFILSSKKLLLSDSGFYLCAWSTARLAGRNEQFFGPGTRLTVL.

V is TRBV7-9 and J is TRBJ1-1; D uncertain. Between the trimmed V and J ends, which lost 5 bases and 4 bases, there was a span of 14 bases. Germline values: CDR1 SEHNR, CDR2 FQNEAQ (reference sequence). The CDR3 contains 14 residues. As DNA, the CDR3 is TGTGCCAGCAGCCCCCAGGCGGCTGCCACTGAAGCTTTCTTT. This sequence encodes CASSPQAAATEAFF.

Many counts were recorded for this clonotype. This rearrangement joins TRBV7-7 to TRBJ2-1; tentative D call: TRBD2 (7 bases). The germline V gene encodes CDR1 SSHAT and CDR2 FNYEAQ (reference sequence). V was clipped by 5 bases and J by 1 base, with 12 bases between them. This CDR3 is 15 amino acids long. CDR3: CASSQGGASYNEQFF. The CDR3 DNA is TGTGCCAGCAGCCAAGGGGGGGCGTCCTACAATGAGCAGTTCTTC.

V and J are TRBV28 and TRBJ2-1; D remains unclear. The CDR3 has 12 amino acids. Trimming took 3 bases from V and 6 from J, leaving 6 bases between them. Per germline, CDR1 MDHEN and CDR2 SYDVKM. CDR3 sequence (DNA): TGTGCCAGCAGTTTTGGCCTCAATGAGCAGTTCTTC. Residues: CASSFGLNEQFF.

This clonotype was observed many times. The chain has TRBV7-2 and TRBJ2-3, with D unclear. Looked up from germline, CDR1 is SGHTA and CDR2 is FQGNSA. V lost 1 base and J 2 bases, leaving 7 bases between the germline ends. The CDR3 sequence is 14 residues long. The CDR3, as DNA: TGTGCCAGCAGCTTAGTACCGAACACAGATACGCAGTATTTT. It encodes CASSLVPNTDTQYF. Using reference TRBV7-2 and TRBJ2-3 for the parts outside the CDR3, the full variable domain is GAGVSQSPSNKVTEKGKDVELRCDPISGHTALYWYRQSLGQGLEFLIYFQGNSAPDKSGLPSDRFSAERTGGSVSTLTIQRTQQEDSAVYLCASSLVPNTDTQYFGPGTRLTVL.

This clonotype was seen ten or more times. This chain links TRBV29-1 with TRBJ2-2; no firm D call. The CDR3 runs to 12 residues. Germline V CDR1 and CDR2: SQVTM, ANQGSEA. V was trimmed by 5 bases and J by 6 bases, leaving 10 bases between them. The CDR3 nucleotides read TGCAGCGTTCTGCTAGGTCCCGGGGAGCTGTTTTTT. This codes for CSVLLGPGELFF.

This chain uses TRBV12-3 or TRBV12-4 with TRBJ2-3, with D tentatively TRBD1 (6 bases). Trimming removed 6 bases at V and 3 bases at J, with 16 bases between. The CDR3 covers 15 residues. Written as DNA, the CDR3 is TGTGCCAGCAGGGTTAGGGACACAAGGACAGATACGCAGTATTTT. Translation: CASRVRDTRTDTQYF.

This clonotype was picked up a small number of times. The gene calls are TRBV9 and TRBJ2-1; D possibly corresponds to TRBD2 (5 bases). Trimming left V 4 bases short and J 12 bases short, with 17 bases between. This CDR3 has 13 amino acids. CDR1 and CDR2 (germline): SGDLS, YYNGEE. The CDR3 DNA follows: TGTGCCAGCAGCCCCCCCGGAGGCCCTCGGCAGTTCTTC. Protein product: CASSPPGGPRQFF.

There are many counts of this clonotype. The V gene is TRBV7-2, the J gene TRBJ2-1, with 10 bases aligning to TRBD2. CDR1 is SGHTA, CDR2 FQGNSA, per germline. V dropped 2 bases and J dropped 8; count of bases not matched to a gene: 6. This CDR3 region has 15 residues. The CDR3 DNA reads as TGTGCCAGCAGCTTACTACTAGCGGGATACGATGAGCAGTTCTTC. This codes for CASSLLLAGYDEQFF.

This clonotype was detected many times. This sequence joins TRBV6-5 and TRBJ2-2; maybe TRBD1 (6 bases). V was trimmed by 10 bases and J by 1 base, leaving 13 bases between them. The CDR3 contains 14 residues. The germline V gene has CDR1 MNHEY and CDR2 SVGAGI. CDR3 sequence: CATTGHRNTGELFF. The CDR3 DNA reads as TGTGCCACCACGGGACACAGGAACACCGGGGAGCTGTTTTTT.

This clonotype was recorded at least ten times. CDR3 sequence reads: CASSYREYTGELFF. DNA of the CDR3: TGTGCCAGCAGTTATAGGGAGTACACCGGGGAGCTGTTTTTT. The chain uses TRBV12-3 or TRBV12-4 and TRBJ2-2, with a possible D match to TRBD2 (5 bases). This CDR3 is 14 amino acids long. V gave up 4 bases and J gave up 3 bases, with 9 bases separating them.

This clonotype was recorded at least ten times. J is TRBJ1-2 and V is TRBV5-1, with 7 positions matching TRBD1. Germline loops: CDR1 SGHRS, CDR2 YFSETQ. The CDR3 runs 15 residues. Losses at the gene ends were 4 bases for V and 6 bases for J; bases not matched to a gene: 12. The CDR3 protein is CASSGEATGHNGYTF. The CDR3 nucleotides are TGCGCCAGCAGCGGGGAAGCGACAGGGCACAATGGCTACACCTTC.

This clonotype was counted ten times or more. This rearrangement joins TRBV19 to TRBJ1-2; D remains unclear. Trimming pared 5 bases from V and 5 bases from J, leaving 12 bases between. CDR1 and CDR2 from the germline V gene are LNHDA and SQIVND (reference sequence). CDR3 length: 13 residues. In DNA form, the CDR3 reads TGTGCCAGTAGTCTCCCCGGGCCTTATGGCTACACCTTC. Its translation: CASSLPGPYGYTF.

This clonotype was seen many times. The CDR3 spells CSVRGRYKNIQYF. DNA of the CDR3: TGCAGTGTCAGGGGGCGCTACAAAAACATTCAGTACTTC. The V gene is TRBV20-1, the J gene TRBJ2-4; 8 positions agree with TRBD1. The V gene end was trimmed by 7 bases and the J gene end by 3 bases; junction bases not matched to a gene: 5. The CDR3 consists of 13 residues. The V gene's germline CDR1 is DFQATT and CDR2 SNEGSKA (reference sequence).

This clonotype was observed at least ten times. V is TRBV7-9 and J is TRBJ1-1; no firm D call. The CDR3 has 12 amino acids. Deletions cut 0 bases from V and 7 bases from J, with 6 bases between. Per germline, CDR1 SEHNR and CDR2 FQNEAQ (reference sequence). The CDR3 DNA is TGTGCCAGCAGCTTAGCCTACAGTGAAGCTTTCTTT. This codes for CASSLAYSEAFF.